The 26 T cell receptor beta chains reported below all come from one sample, sequenced in a study of tumor-infiltrating lymphocytes in oesophageal squamous cell carcinoma. From the reads, TCRdb called clonotypes with MiXCR, one entry per CDR3 protein. The table has roughly 11,000 distinct CDR3 sequences, 50% to 60% seen once. The sequenced sample consisted of blood. The receptors were gathered from a female donor with esophageal squamous cell carcinoma.

This sequence joins TRBV10-3 and TRBJ2-3, with D possibly being TRBD2 (7 bases). Trimming left V 3 bases short and J 6 bases short, with 13 bases between. CDR3 length equals 14 residues. The germline V gene has CDR1 ENHRY and CDR2 SYGVKD. CDR3 sequence (DNA): TGTGCCATCAGTGACCCTAGGGGGGGCGATACGCAGTATTTT. Encoded protein: CAISDPRGGDTQYF.

At least ten counts were recorded for this clonotype. The chain is built from TRBV5-1 and TRBJ2-7; the D gene is possibly TRBD1 (6 bases). The CDR3 covers 14 residues. In germline, CDR1 is SGHRS, CDR2 YFSETQ. V was clipped by 4 bases and J by 3 bases, with 14 bases between them. The CDR3 here is CASSPGDVYYEQYF. CDR3 in DNA: TGCGCCAGCAGCCCAGGGGATGTATACTACGAGCAGTACTTC.

In its sample, this clonotype was seen a few times. This chain joins TRBV7-2 and TRBJ2-1; TRBD2 matches 9 bases. Trimming removed 3 bases from V and 8 bases from J; junction bases left unmatched: 20. The germline CDR1 and CDR2 sequences are SGHTA and FQGNSA. This CDR3 has 19 residues. DNA for the CDR3: TGTGCCAGCAGCTTTTGTAGCGGGAGAGAGAGAGAGAGGAGGGATGAGCAGTTCTTC. It yields the protein CASSFCSGRERERRDEQFF.

CDR3 nucleotides: TGTGCCAGCAGTTCAGGAACGAGGGCATATCAGCCCCAGCATTTT. This encodes CASSSGTRAYQPQHF. The chain couples TRBV6-1 to TRBJ1-5; D is uncertain. The V gene's germline CDR1 is MNHNS and CDR2 SASEGT. The CDR3 has 15 residues. The V gene lost 5 bases and the J gene lost 5 bases, with 16 bases spanning the gap.

CDR3: CASSSRTGGGDTQYF. The CDR3 coding sequence is TGTGCCAGCAGCTCAAGGACAGGAGGGGGGGATACGCAGTATTTT. V and J are TRBV7-3 and TRBJ2-3; maybe TRBD1 (7 bases). CDR3 length: 15 amino acids. V was trimmed by 4 bases and J by 6 bases, leaving 17 bases between them. Germline V CDR1 and CDR2: SGHTA, FQGTGA.

The chain has TRBV24-1 and TRBJ2-1, with 8 bases lining up with TRBD1. The J call is doubtful: the DNA matches TRBJ2-5 better. Germline CDR1 is KGHDR and CDR2 is SFDVKD. The CDR3 totals 16 residues. In DNA, the CDR3 is TGTGCCACCAGTGATTTTGGGACAGGCCCTCAAGAGACCCAGTACTTC. Protein: CATSDFGTGPQETQYF.

This clonotype was recorded at least ten times. This sequence joins TRBV7-8 and TRBJ2-7; 8 bases are a match to TRBD1. CDR1 and CDR2 from the germline V gene are SGHVS and FQNEAQ. The CDR3 sequence is 13 residues long. J lost 7 bases, V lost 6 bases, and 8 bases had no gene match. The CDR3 region has the DNA TGTGCCAGCAGTTCGGACAGGGACGGTGAGCAGTACTTC. Its translation: CASSSDRDGEQYF.

The sample holds a few counts of this clonotype. The junction departs from the called germline gene at one end, perhaps through a read error. The CDR3 spells CASSRELGRKFLPLHF. The CDR3 DNA follows: TGTGCCAGCAGCCGCGAACTGGGACGGAAATTTTTGCCCCTCCACTTC. The chain has TRBV6-1 and TRBJ2-5, with D possibly being TRBD1 or TRBD2 (5 bases each). The CDR3 spans 16 residues. Germline V gene lookup returns CDR1 MNHNS and CDR2 SASEGT.

This chain connects TRBV7-8 to TRBJ2-5; 9 bases align to TRBD1. The CDR3 loop spans 16 amino acids. J lost 0 bases, V lost 6 bases, and 8 bases had no gene match. Germline CDR1 and CDR2: SGHVS and FQNEAQ. DNA of the CDR3: TGTGCCAGCAGGTTGGGGGGACAGGGCTACCAAGAGACCCAGTACTTC. It encodes CASRLGGQGYQETQYF. Together with reference TRBV7-8 and TRBJ2-5, the CDR3 gives the full variable domain: GAGVSQSPRYKVAKRGQDVALRCDPISGHVSLFWYQQALGQGPEFLTYFQNEAQLDKSGLPSDRFFAERPEGSVSTLKIQRTQQEDSAVYLCASRLGGQGYQETQYFGPGTRLLVL.

This clonotype came up many times. The V call is TRBV28, the J call TRBJ2-7; 7 bases are a match to TRBD2. The CDR3 is made up of 17 amino acids. Germline values: CDR1 MDHEN, CDR2 SYDVKM. V lost 7 bases to trimming and J lost 4 bases; unmatched junction nucleotides: 19. The CDR3 sequence: CASIFVGTTLIGYEQYF. CDR3 nucleotides: TGTGCCAGCATCTTCGTCGGGACTACCCTGATTGGGTACGAGCAGTACTTC.

This clonotype was found a few times. A read error may be the cause here, since a much bigger clone is one base away. This sequence joins TRBV27 and TRBJ2-1; D assignment may be TRBD1 or TRBD2 (5 bases each). This CDR3 comprises 16 residues. CDR1 and CDR2 (germline): MNHEY, SMNVEV (reference sequence). The V and J ends lost 6 bases and 10 bases respectively, with 25 bases between them. CDR3 residues: CASSLPGPPREYEQFF. The CDR3 nucleotides are TGTGCCAGCAGCTTACCGGGACCTCCCCGCGAATACGAGCAGTTCTTC.

Only a few counts were recorded for this clonotype. J is TRBJ2-5 and V is TRBV28, with 8 bases identical to TRBD2. Looked up from germline, CDR1 is MDHEN and CDR2 is SYDVKM. The trim removed 8 bases at V and 11 bases at J, leaving 16 bases unmatched. This CDR3 spans 14 amino acids. Here the CDR3 reads CASRSGSSYNEQYF. CDR3 sequence (DNA): TGTGCCAGCCGGAGCGGGAGCTCCTACAATGAGCAGTACTTC.

This clonotype was counted a few times. The V gene is TRBV6-1, the J gene TRBJ1-2; weak D call: TRBD1 (5 bases). This CDR3 contains 17 residues. Trimming stripped 1 base from V and 6 bases from J, with 21 bases between. Germline assignment: CDR1 MNHNS and CDR2 SASEGT. CDR3 bases: TGTGCCAGCAGTGAAGACCAACACGGGACTTCAGGACATGGCTACACCTTC. Its protein product is CASSEDQHGTSGHGYTF.

The chain carries TRBV7-2 and TRBJ2-1; 7 bases match TRBD2. The end of the DNA aligns better with TRBJ2-7, so the J call may be wrong. The CDR3 sequence is 17 residues long. Germline V gene lookup returns CDR1 SGHTA and CDR2 FQGNSA. CDR3 protein: CASSVLYGLEGSHEQYF. For the CDR3, the DNA is TGTGCCAGCAGCGTCCTATACGGACTAGAAGGCAGCCACGAGCAGTACTTC.

The chain joins TRBV27 to TRBJ2-3; 12 bases line up with TRBD2. CDR3 length: 17 amino acids. After removal of 2 bases from V and 10 bases from J, the junction contained 13 bases not matched to a gene. Germline V CDR1 and CDR2: MNHEY, SMNVEV (reference sequence). CDR3 in DNA: TGTGCCAGCAGTTTAAGCCTAGCGGGAGGGGGGACCGTATCGCAGTATTTT. Its translation is CASSLSLAGGGTVSQYF.

This chain links TRBV7-2 with TRBJ2-3; a possible D gene is TRBD1 (6 bases). CDR3 length equals 14 residues. Germline V CDR1 and CDR2: SGHTA, FQGNSA. The ends were cut back, 3 bases at V and 2 bases at J, with 9 bases in the middle. As DNA, the CDR3 is TGTGCCAGCAGCTTTGACAGGTTCACAGATACGCAGTATTTT. Translation: CASSFDRFTDTQYF.

CDR3 in DNA: TGTGCCAGCAGCCAACAACTAGTTCTACTTGAGCAGTTCTTC. This encodes CASSQQLVLLEQFF. The chain is built from TRBV7-2 and TRBJ2-1; TRBD2 is a possible D gene (5 bases). V lost 5 bases and J lost 9, with 17 bases in between. Looked up from germline, CDR1 is SGHTA and CDR2 is FQGNSA. This CDR3 is built from 14 residues.

This clonotype was found many times. V gene TRBV2 combines with J gene TRBJ2-1; TRBD2 aligns across 7 bases. Germline V CDR1 and CDR2: SNHLY, FYNNEI. CDR3 length: 15 amino acids. Trimming cost V 6 bases and J 10 bases; bases outside gene matches: 15. CDR3 nucleotides: TGTGCCAGCAGGGCGGGGGAGGGCTCTTCCTACGAGCAGTTCTTC. Translated, it gives CASRAGEGSSYEQFF.

Concerning this clonotype: The junction departs from germline at one end; a sequencing error may be responsible. The J gene is TRBJ1-5, the V gene TRBV10-3; no clear D gene. This CDR3 region has 13 residues. From germline, CDR1 is ENHRY and CDR2 SYGVKD. CDR3: CASSFDTNQPQHF. The CDR3 coding sequence is TGTGCCAGCAGTTTCGACACCAATCAGCCCCAGCATTTT.

This clonotype was observed a few times. The V call is TRBV7-8, the J call TRBJ1-2; TRBD1 matches at 10 bases. The trim removed 4 bases at V and 7 bases at J, leaving 9 bases unmatched. Per germline, CDR1 SGHVS and CDR2 FQNEAQ. The CDR3 consists of 15 residues. DNA of the CDR3: TGTGCCAGCAGCTCAGAAGACGGGACAGGGGCTGGCTACACCTTC. Amino acid sequence: CASSSEDGTGAGYTF.

Comments on this clonotype: As the CDR3 is not closed by the conserved phenylalanine or tryptophan, this likely results from a read error. It is unclear where the CDR3 begins or ends on the DNA, so no DNA is shown, and the CDR3 is as TCRdb lists it. The genes are TRBV7-2 and TRBJ1-1; the table assigns TRBD1, which was not confirmed against the DNA. The CDR3 has 17 amino acids, counting both end residues. The germline gives CDR1 SGHTA, CDR2 FQGNSA. CDR3 protein: CASSQSDSSPTSSTLGT.

The rearrangement joins TRBV12-3 or TRBV12-4 to TRBJ2-1; D is unclear. Near its end, the DNA agrees better with TRBJ2-7, so the J call may be wrong. The CDR3 has 11 residues. The CDR3 is CASSFGYEQYF. CDR3 nucleotide sequence: TGTGCCAGCAGTTTCGGCTACGAGCAGTACTTC.

The rearrangement joins TRBV28 to TRBJ2-1; 12 nucleotides align to TRBD2. The CDR3 contains 16 residues. Germline-derived CDR1 and CDR2 are MDHEN and SYDVKM. Trimming cost V 7 bases and J 4 bases; bases outside gene matches: 8. The CDR3 reads CASTTSGRGGYNEQFF. CDR3 nucleotide sequence: TGTGCCAGCACGACTAGCGGGAGAGGGGGTTACAATGAGCAGTTCTTC.

With regard to this clonotype: Germline and junction disagree at one end, which may indicate a read error. The V call is TRBV7-8, the J call TRBJ2-6, with 7 nucleotides matching TRBD1. The DNA matches TRBJ2-5 better at its end, which makes the J call doubtful. The CDR3 is 15 amino acids. From germline, CDR1 is SGHVS and CDR2 FQNEAQ. CDR3 amino acids: CVSSFDRAFAETQYF. The CDR3 nucleotides are TGTGTCAGCAGCTTCGACAGGGCTTTTGCGGAGACCCAGTACTTC.

By share of the sample, this clonotype is medium-sized. This chain connects TRBV7-8 to TRBJ2-1, with no clear D. CDR1 SGHVS and CDR2 FQNEAQ come from the germline V gene. The CDR3 covers 12 residues. The ends were cut back, 7 bases at V and 8 bases at J, with 12 bases in the middle. CDR3 amino acids: CASNGGGYEQFF. CDR3 sequence (DNA): TGTGCCAGCAACGGCGGCGGATATGAGCAGTTCTTC.

The chain couples TRBV7-8 to TRBJ2-1, with 8 bases matching TRBD1. Judging by the DNA end, TRBJ2-7 fits better; the J call may be wrong. Germline-derived CDR1 and CDR2 are SGHVS and FQNEAQ. The CDR3 runs to 14 residues. The CDR3 coding sequence is TGTGCCAGCAGCCCTGGACAGGGTTGGTCCGAGCAGTACTTC. It is translated as CASSPGQGWSEQYF.